The 11 T cell receptor beta chains listed next were all sequenced from one sample in a study of control samples from healthy donors and cancer patients. Produced via immunoSEQ multiplex PCR; TCRdb's table is partial and in-frame only. Of about 130,000 clones in the sample, about nine tenths were seen once. The sequenced material came from blood. The receptor set was obtained from a man aged 18 to 29 in good health.

The V gene is TRBV24-1, the J gene TRBJ2-7, with TRBD1 identical over 7 bases. V shed 0 bases, J shed 7 bases, and the junction held 8 bases outside the gene matches. The CDR3 sequence is 15 residues long. Germline V gene sequence: CDR1 KGHDR, CDR2 SFDVKD. The CDR3 nucleotides are TGTGCCACCAGTGATTTGGACAGGGCGATTGGGGAGCAGTACTTC. The encoded protein is CATSDLDRAIGEQYF.

The rearrangement joins TRBV2 to TRBJ1-1; D might be TRBD1 (6 bases). The V and J ends lost 3 bases and 6 bases respectively, with 11 bases between them. The CDR3 length is 13 residues. The V gene's germline CDR1 is SNHLY and CDR2 FYNNEI. CDR3 in DNA: TGTGCCAGCAGTGACACAGGGTTCGCTGAAGCTTTCTTT. It yields the protein CASSDTGFAEAFF.

The chain links TRBV24-1 to TRBJ1-5; TRBD1 agrees at 9 bases. The trim removed 2 bases at V and 7 bases at J, leaving 5 bases unmatched. The V gene's germline CDR1 is KGHDR and CDR2 SFDVKD. This CDR3 spans 15 amino acids. The CDR3 DNA reads as TGTGCCACCAGTGATTCCGGGACAGGGATCCAGCCCCAGCATTTT. Translated, it gives CATSDSGTGIQPQHF.

The J gene is TRBJ1-6, the V gene TRBV6-5; D is uncertain. There are 15 residues in the CDR3. Germline CDR1 and CDR2: MNHEY and SVGAGI. V was cut by 0 bases and J by 5 bases, with 8 bases left in between. In nucleotides, the CDR3 is TGTGCCAGCAGTTACTCGAGGGCGGATAATTCACCCCTCCACTTT. The encoded protein is CASSYSRADNSPLHF.

The rearrangement uses TRBV15 and TRBJ1-3; D not certain. The CDR3 runs 16 residues. Germline V gives CDR1 LNHNV, CDR2 YYDKDF (reference sequence). V was pared by 0 bases and J by 0 bases, with 9 bases between. The CDR3 DNA reads TGTGCCACCAGCAGAGATCCGTTGGGCTCTGGAAACACCATATATTTT. This sequence encodes CATSRDPLGSGNTIYF.

The chain recombines TRBV5-1 with TRBJ1-1; 7 positions match TRBD1. Germline CDR1 reads SGHRS; CDR2 reads YFSETQ. CDR3 size: 15 residues. V lost 6 bases, J lost 5 bases, and 13 bases stayed unmatched. The DNA of the CDR3 is TGCGCCAGCAACTTAGAAGGGACAGTGCTTACTGAAGCTTTCTTT. Translation gives CASNLEGTVLTEAFF.

J is TRBJ1-1 and V is TRBV7-2, with D possibly matching TRBD1 (5 bases). The CDR3 has 15 amino acids. Trimming cost V 0 bases and J 6 bases, with 14 bases left between them. CDR1 is SGHTA and CDR2 is FQGNSA in the germline V gene. This chain's CDR3 is CASSLASHWGSEAFF. CDR3 nucleotides: TGTGCCAGCAGCTTAGCTTCCCACTGGGGCTCTGAAGCTTTCTTT.

The chain employs TRBV5-1 and TRBJ2-7; D unresolved. Germline V gene lookup returns CDR1 SGHRS and CDR2 YFSETQ. The germline V and J ends were trimmed by 4 bases and 3 bases, with 11 bases remaining between them. The CDR3 runs 13 residues. CDR3: CASSISGDYEQYF. Here the CDR3 DNA reads TGCGCCAGCAGCATTAGTGGGGACTACGAGCAGTACTTC.

This chain connects TRBV11-3 to TRBJ2-5; TRBD1 is a possible D gene (5 bases). CDR1 and CDR2 from the germline V gene are SGHNT and YENEEA. Between the trimmed V and J ends, which lost 0 bases and 7 bases, there was a span of 9 bases. The CDR3 runs to 13 residues. The CDR3 sequence: CASSLDRDGTQYF. CDR3 coding DNA: TGTGCCAGCAGCTTAGACAGGGATGGGACCCAGTACTTC.

Only one count was recorded for this clone. The chain employs TRBV7-2 and TRBJ2-2; possibly TRBD1 or TRBD2 for D (5 bases each). Trimming cost V 5 bases and J 7 bases, with 11 bases left between them. Per the germline V gene, CDR1 is SGHTA and CDR2 is FQGNSA. The CDR3 extends over 13 amino acids. The CDR3 nucleotides read TGTGCCAGCAGCCCGGGGACGAACGGGGAGCTGTTTTTT. Amino acid sequence: CASSPGTNGELFF. The variable domain in full, completed from reference TRBV7-2 and TRBJ2-2, reads GAGVSQSPSNKVTEKGKDVELRCDPISGHTALYWYRQSLGQGLEFLIYFQGNSAPDKSGLPSDRFSAERTGGSVSTLTIQRTQQEDSAVYLCASSPGTNGELFFGEGSRLTVL.

This chain joins TRBV19 and TRBJ2-5; unclear D gene. This CDR3 spans 11 amino acids. Germline lookup yields CDR1 LNHDA and CDR2 SQIVND (reference sequence). The V and J ends lost 5 bases and 5 bases respectively, with 6 bases between them. CDR3 nucleotide sequence: TGTGCCAGTAGTGTAGGGGAGACCCAGTACTTC. Protein: CASSVGETQYF.